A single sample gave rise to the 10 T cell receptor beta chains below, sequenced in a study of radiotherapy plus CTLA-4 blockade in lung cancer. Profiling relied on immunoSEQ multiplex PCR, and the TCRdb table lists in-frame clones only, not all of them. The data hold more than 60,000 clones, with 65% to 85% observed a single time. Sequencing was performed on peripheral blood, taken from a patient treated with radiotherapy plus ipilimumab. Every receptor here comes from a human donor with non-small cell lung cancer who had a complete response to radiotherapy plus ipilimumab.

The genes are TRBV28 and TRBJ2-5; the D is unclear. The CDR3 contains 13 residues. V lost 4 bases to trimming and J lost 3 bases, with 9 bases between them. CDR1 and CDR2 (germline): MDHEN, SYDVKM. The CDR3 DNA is TGTGCCAGCAGTTCTGACACGGAAGAGACCCAGTACTTC. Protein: CASSSDTEETQYF.

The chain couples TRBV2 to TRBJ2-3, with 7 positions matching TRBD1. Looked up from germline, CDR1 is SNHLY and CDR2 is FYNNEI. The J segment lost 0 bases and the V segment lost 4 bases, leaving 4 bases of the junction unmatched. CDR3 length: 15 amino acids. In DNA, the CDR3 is TGTGCCAGCAGTGGGGACAGATCTAGCACAGATACGCAGTATTTT. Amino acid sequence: CASSGDRSSTDTQYF. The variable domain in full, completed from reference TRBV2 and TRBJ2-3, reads EPEVTQTPSHQVTQMGQEVILRCVPISNHLYFYWYRQILGQKVEFLVSFYNNEISEKSEIFDDQFSVERPDGSNFTLKIRSTKLEDSAMYFCASSGDRSSTDTQYFGPGTRLTVL.

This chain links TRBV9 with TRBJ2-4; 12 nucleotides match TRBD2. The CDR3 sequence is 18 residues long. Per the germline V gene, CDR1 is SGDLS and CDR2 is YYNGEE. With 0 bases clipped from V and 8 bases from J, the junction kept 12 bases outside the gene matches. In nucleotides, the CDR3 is TGTGCCAGCAGCGTAGATGCGGCTAGCGGGGGGGGGATGGACATTCAGTACTTC. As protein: CASSVDAASGGGMDIQYF.

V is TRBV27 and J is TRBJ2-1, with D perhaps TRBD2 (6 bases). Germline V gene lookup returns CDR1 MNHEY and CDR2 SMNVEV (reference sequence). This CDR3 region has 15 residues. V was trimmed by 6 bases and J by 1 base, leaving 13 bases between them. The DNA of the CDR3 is TGTGCCAGCAGACGACGGGAGAAGTCCTACAATGAGCAGTTCTTC. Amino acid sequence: CASRRREKSYNEQFF.

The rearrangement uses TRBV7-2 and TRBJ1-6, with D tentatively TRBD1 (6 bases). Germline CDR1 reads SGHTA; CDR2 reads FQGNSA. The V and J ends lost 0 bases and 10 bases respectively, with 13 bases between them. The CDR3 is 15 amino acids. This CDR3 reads CASSLAPQGGSPLHF. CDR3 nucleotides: TGTGCCAGCAGCTTAGCCCCACAGGGCGGGTCACCCCTCCACTTT.

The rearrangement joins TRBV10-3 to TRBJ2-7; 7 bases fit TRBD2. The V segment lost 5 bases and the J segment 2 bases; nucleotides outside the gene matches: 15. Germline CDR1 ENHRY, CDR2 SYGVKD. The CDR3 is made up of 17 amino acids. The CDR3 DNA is TGTGCCATCAGTCGGGGGGAGGCCCTCGTGGGGACCTACGAGCAGTACTTC. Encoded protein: CAISRGEALVGTYEQYF.

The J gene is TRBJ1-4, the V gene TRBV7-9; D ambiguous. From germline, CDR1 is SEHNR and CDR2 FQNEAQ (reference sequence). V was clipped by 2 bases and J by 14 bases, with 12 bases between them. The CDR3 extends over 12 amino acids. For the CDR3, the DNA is TGTGCCAGCAGCTTAACGGGTCTCAGCCTGTTTTTT. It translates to CASSLTGLSLFF.

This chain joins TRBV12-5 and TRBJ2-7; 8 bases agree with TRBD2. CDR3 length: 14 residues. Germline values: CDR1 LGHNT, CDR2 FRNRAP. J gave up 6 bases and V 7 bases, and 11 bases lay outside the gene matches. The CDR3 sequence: CASARREGNFEQYF. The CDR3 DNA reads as TGTGCTAGTGCCCGCCGGGAGGGGAATTTCGAGCAGTACTTC. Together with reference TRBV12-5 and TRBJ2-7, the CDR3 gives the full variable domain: DARVTQTPRHKVTEMGQEVTMRCQPILGHNTVFWYRQTMMQGLELLAYFRNRAPLDDSGMPKDRFSAEMPDATLATLKIQPSEPRDSAVYFCASARREGNFEQYFGPGTRLTVT.

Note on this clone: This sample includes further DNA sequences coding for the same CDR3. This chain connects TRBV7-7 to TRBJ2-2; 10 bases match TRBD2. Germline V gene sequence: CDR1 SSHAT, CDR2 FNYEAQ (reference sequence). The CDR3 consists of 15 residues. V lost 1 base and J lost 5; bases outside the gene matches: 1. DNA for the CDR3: TGTGCCAGCAGCTTAGAAGCGGGGGGGACCGGGGAGCTGTTTTTT. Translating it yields CASSLEAGGTGELFF.

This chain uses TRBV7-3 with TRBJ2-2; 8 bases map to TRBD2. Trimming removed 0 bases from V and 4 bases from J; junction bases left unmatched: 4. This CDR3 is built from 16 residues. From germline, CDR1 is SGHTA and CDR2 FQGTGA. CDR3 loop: CASSLTRGDGTGELFF. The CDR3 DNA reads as TGTGCCAGCAGCTTAACGCGGGGGGACGGCACCGGGGAGCTGTTTTTT.